A few counts support the clone carrying this TCR beta chain. Produced via immunoSEQ multiplex PCR; TCRdb's table is partial and in-frame only. Found here are 190,000 or so clones, roughly 91% of them singletons; the top ten hold about 1.6%. The sample originates from a study of control samples from healthy donors and cancer patients. This CDR3 has 14 residues. CDR1 and CDR2 from the germline V gene are SNHLY and FYNNEI. Trimming took 2 bases from V and 6 from J, leaving 11 bases between them. The sequence derives from a man between 18 and 35 years old in good health. Sequences were obtained from blood. V gene TRBV2 combines with J gene TRBJ1-5; no clear D. CDR3 coding DNA: TGTGCCAGCAGTGAAAACAGCCCAGGTCAGCCCCAGCATTTT. Translation: CASSENSPGQPQHF.